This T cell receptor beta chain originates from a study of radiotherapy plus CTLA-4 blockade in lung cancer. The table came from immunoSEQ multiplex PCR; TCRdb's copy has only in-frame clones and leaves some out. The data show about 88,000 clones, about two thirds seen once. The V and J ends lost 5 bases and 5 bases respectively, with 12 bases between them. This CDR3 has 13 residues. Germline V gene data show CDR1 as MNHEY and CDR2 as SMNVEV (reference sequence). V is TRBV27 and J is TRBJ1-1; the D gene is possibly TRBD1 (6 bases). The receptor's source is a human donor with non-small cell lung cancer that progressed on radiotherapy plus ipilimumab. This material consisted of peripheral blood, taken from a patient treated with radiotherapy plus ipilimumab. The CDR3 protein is CASSRTQGTEAFF. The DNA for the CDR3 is TGTGCCAGCAGTCGGACACAGGGAACTGAAGCTTTCTTT.